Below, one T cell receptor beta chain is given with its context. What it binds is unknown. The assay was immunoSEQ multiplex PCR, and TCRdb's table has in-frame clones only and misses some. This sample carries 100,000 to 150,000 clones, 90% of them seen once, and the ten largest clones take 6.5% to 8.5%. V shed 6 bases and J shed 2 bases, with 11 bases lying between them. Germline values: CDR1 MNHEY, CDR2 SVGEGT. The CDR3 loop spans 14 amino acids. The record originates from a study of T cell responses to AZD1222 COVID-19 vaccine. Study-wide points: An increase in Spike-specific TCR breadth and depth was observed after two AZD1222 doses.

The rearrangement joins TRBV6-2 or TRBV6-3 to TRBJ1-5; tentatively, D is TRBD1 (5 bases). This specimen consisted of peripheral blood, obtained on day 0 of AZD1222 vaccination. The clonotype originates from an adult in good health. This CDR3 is CASSRPGGNQPQHF. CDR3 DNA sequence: TGTGCCAGCAGCCGCCCGGGGGGCAATCAGCCCCAGCATTTT.